This TCR beta chain was identified during a study of memory CD4+ T cells and cytomegalovirus serostatus. Single viable CD3+CD4+CD8-CD45RO+ cells were sorted as the memory CD4+ T cells. Serum IgG to CMV pp150, pp28, p38 and p52 defined serostatus. Total CD4+ T cells were enriched by CD4 positive selection. Measured with immunoSEQ multiplex PCR; TCRdb has only the in-frame clones, and not every one. The profile shows some 46,000 clones, about three quarters of them singletons. The V and J ends lost 1 base and 4 bases respectively, with 10 bases between them. The CDR3 length is 14 residues. Germline CDR1 and CDR2: MNHNS and SASEGT.

The sequence came from an adult in good health and CMV-seronegative. Sequencing used memory CD4+ T cells from blood. This chain links TRBV6-1 with TRBJ1-1; D ambiguous. The CDR3 reads CASSEGGGSTEAFF. The CDR3 coding sequence is TGTGCCAGCAGTGAAGGTGGAGGGAGCACTGAAGCTTTCTTT.